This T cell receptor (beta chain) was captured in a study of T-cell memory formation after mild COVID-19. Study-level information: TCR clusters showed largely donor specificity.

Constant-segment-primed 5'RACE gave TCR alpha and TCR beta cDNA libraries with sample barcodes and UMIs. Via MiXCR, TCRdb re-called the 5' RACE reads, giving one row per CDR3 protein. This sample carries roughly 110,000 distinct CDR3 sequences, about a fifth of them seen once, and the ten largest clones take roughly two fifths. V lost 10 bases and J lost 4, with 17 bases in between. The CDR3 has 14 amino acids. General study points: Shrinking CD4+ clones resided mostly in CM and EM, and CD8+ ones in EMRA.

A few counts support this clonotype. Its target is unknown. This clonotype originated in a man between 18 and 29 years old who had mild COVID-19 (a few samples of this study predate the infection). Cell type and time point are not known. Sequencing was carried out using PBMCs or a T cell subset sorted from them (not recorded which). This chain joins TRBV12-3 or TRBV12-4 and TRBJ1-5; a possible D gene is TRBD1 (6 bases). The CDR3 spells CATTSTGPNQPQHF. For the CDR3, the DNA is TGTGCCACCACATCGACAGGCCCAAATCAGCCCCAGCATTTT.